A selection of T cell receptor beta chains follows, all from one sample in a study of T-cell memory formation after mild COVID-19. TCRdb analysed the 5' RACE reads with MiXCR anew, one entry per CDR3 protein. The sample includes 300,000 to 400,000 distinct CDR3 sequences, around 15% of them seen just once. The source material was PBMCs or a T cell subset sorted from them (not recorded which). The receptors shown here come from a man aged 18 to 35 who had mild COVID-19 (a few samples of this study predate the infection). Cell type and time point are not known. Both conserved end residues are part of each CDR3. Fields, in order: CDR3 DNA, CDR3 protein, J gene, D gene, clone size, V gene. D genes are given only for firm matches. For some rows the clone size is stated as once, few or many, or as a class when expanded; others skip it.

TGTGCCAGCAGCGAACAGGTTTACAATGAGCAGTTCTTC,CASSEQVYNEQFF,TRBJ2-1,-,few,TRBV3-1
TGTGCCAGCAGTTACTTCCGGGACAGGGGGTCCGCGCAGTACTTC,CASSYFRDRGSAQYF,TRBJ2-7,TRBD1,few,TRBV6-5
TGTGCCAGCAGTTCCTCAGGAGCGAACACTGAAGCTTTCTTT,CASSSSGANTEAFF,TRBJ1-1,-,few,TRBV12-3/TRBV12-4
TGCGCCAGCAGCCAACCACCCTCCGGGACAGCCTATGGCTACACCTTC,CASSQPPSGTAYGYTF,TRBJ1-2,TRBD1,few,TRBV4-3
TGTGCCAGCACCCCCAAGGGGCAGACCCTTTACAATGAGCAGTTCTTC,CASTPKGQTLYNEQFF,TRBJ2-1,-,-,TRBV7-9
TGTGCCAGCAGCTATAGCGGACTCTCCTACAATGAGCAGTTCTTC,CASSYSGLSYNEQFF,TRBJ2-1,-,-,TRBV6-5
TGTGCCAGCAGCAAACGGACTAGCGGGGGCACAGATACGCAGTATTTT,CASSKRTSGGTDTQYF,TRBJ2-3,TRBD2,many,TRBV7-2
TGTGCCAGCAGCTTAGGCCCCCCGGCCACCGGGGAGCTGTTTTTT,CASSLGPPATGELFF,TRBJ2-2,-,few,TRBV7-9
TGTGCCAGCATGCCGGGACGGAGGAACACCGGGGAGCTGTTTTTT,CASMPGRRNTGELFF,TRBJ2-2,-,few,TRBV12-3/TRBV12-4
TGTGCCAGCAGCGCCGTCGGCCGACGTGAGGATACGCAGTATTTT,CASSAVGRREDTQYF,TRBJ2-3,-,few,TRBV7-8
TGTGCCAGCAGGAGCCCGCTGGAAAACATTCAGTACTTC,CASRSPLENIQYF,TRBJ2-4,-,many,TRBV6-5
TGCGCCAGCAGCACTAACCCGGGCACAGATACGCAGTATTTT,CASSTNPGTDTQYF,TRBJ2-3,-,many,TRBV5-1
TGCGCCAGCAGCACAGGACAGGGGGCCATTCAAGCTTTCTTT,CASSTGQGAIQAFF,TRBJ1-1,TRBD1,-,TRBV5-1
TGTGCCAGCAGCCGCGGGGGAGGGCCAGATACGCAGTATTTT,CASSRGGGPDTQYF,TRBJ2-3,TRBD2,-,TRBV6-2/TRBV6-3
TGCAGTGCTAGAGGTCACTCTGGGGCCAACGTCCTGACTTTC,CSARGHSGANVLTF,TRBJ2-6,-,few,TRBV20-1
TGTGCCAGCAGCGCCGACATCCCGGTGGGGCGGCCCCAGCATTTT,CASSADIPVGRPQHF,TRBJ1-5,-,many,TRBV7-9
TGTGCCAGCAGCTTAGGGTCAACGTACACTGAAGCTTTCTTT,CASSLGSTYTEAFF,TRBJ1-1,-,-,TRBV11-2
TGCGCCAGCAGCCAAAAATCTGGGCGCACAGATACGCAGTATTTT,CASSQKSGRTDTQYF,TRBJ2-3,-,-,TRBV4-1
TGCGCCAGCAGCTTGGCCGTGGCAGGCCCCTATGGCTACACCTTC,CASSLAVAGPYGYTF,TRBJ1-2,-,few,TRBV5-1
TGTGCCGGCTCCCCGGGACTAGGGGGCAATGAGCAGTTCTTC,CAGSPGLGGNEQFF,TRBJ2-1,TRBD2,-,TRBV27
TGTGCCAGCAGTGAAGTTTTGGCAGCCGATTCACCCCTCCACTTT,CASSEVLAADSPLHF,TRBJ1-6,-,-,TRBV6-1
TGCGCCAGCAGGGACAGGGGGTCCTACAATGAGCAGTTCTTC,CASRDRGSYNEQFF,TRBJ2-1,TRBD1,many,TRBV10-2
TGCGCCAGCAGCCAAGATCGGGTTAGCGGGGGGTACACCGGGGAGCTGTTTTTT,CASSQDRVSGGYTGELFF,TRBJ2-2,TRBD2,few,TRBV4-3
TGTGCCAGCAGCTTAGGGACAGCTACAACTGAAGCTTTCTTT,CASSLGTATTEAFF,TRBJ1-1,-,-,TRBV7-8
TGTGCCATCAGCACCCGACCGGGACAGGGGATAGAAAAACTGTTTTTT,CAISTRPGQGIEKLFF,TRBJ1-4,TRBD1,few,TRBV10-3
TGTGCCAGTAGTAAGGCGGACCAAGAGACCCAGTACTTC,CASSKADQETQYF,TRBJ2-5,-,many,TRBV19